The entry that follows covers one TCR beta chain sequence. Its antigen has not been determined. Base qualities are not at hand, and no much larger clone is one base apart. For TCR Vbeta sequencing, memory CD4+ T cells were sorted ex vivo from the peripheral blood of both healthy controls and narcolepsy patients. From its cysteine to its phenylalanine, the CDR3 spans 16 amino acids. Solely the CDR3 DNA is kept, with 48 bases framed from the first base. CDR1 and CDR2 (SGHRS, YFSETQ) derive from the germline V gene. Unmatched junction bases come to 9, with V trimmed by 2 bases and J by 7 bases. This sample is part of a study of T cells in narcolepsy (dated by TCRdb to between 2018 and 2020). Notes on the research overall: Patients with narcolepsy type 1 or type 2 (NT1, NT2) and healthy control donors were enrolled in the study. The study used TCR Vbeta sequencing to track clonotypes in blood and CSF while looking for autoreactive T cells in narcolepsy patients that target self-antigens of hypocretin neurons (hypocretin, TRIB2).

Findings and caveats that apply to the study as a whole: No sequences matching autoreactive T cell clones were contained in some blood memory CD4+ repertoires from patients and controls. Plots that compared CSF and blood CD4+ T cell clonotypes from the same patient highlighted HCRT-specific and TRIB2-specific autoreactive clonotypes. Autoreactive clonotypes were reported to be detected serially in the blood of the same patients and of different patients, but not in the blood of healthy controls. Patients and controls had similar numbers of sequenced blood memory CD4+ clonotypes, with averages of about 39,494 in patients and some 35,000 in controls.

The library was produced with the immunoSEQ multiplex PCR assay. TCRdb took over this immuneACCESS table, retaining in-frame rearrangements with V and J assigned. Such tables are incomplete; in checked studies, under half of the missing clones stem from an unresolved V gene, and the remainder is unexplained. The sample yields tens of thousands of clones; approximately 80% were counted once. 1% to 1.2% of the sample comes from the top ten. The sequence derives from a human donor in good health. This sequence uses TRBV5-1 and TRBJ1-6, with TRBD1 identical over 7 junction bases. The sample comprised memory (CD45RA-) CD4+ T cells from blood. The meaning of the sample's cell subset or site label: memory T cells sorted ex vivo from peripheral blood. The encoded CDR3 is CASSFAGTEVNSPLHF. The nucleotides read TGCGCCAGCAGCTTCGCCGGGACAGAGGTGAATTCACCCCTCCACTTT.